The clone carrying this TCR beta chain was recorded a few times. No antigen is known for it. This sample is drawn from a study of T-cell memory formation after mild COVID-19. The study's findings and limits: Researchers could not confirm that second-wave clones peaking on day 37 targeted SARS-CoV-2.

The CDR3 has 16 residues. V was pared by 3 bases and J by 6 bases, with 17 bases between. Germline lookup yields CDR1 KGHDR and CDR2 SFDVKD. TCRdb reprocessed the 5' RACE reads with MiXCR, giving one entry per CDR3 protein. The table lists fewer than 450,000 distinct CDR3 sequences, around a fifth of them singletons. The sequenced sample was PBMCs or a T cell subset sorted from them (not recorded which). This chain connects TRBV24-1 to TRBJ2-1, with D perhaps matching TRBD2 (5 bases). The receptor comes from an adult woman who had mild COVID-19 (a few samples of this study predate the infection). Cell type and time point are not known. CDR3: CATSDPHYSDTNEQFF. DNA of the CDR3: TGTGCCACCAGTGATCCACACTATAGCGATACCAATGAGCAGTTCTTC.